These 28 T cell receptor beta chains were all obtained from the same sample, sequenced in a study of T cell repertoires in cytomegalovirus infection. TCRdb re-called the reads through MiXCR, storing one row per CDR3 protein. The table includes hundreds of thousands of distinct CDR3 sequences, 15% to 20% detected once. The specimen sequenced was PBMCs. All receptors come from a human donor in good health (CMV status not recorded). Some clones in this sample may be carry-over from other donors' samples.

This clonotype has a count of ten or more. The rearrangement uses TRBV7-8 and TRBJ2-5, with D possibly TRBD2 on 7 matching bases. Trimming took off 2 bases at V and 5 bases at J, with 21 bases between the two ends. Germline V gene lookup returns CDR1 SGHVS and CDR2 FQNEAQ. The CDR3 contains 17 residues. In DNA, the CDR3 is TGTGCCAGCAGCTTAAAGGGGGGGGGGAGGACGGCCGAGACCCAGTACTTC. It translates to CASSLKGGGRTAETQYF.

V and J are TRBV6-2 or TRBV6-3 and TRBJ2-1; a weak D match, TRBD2 (5 bases). Trimming pared 4 bases from V and 9 bases from J, leaving 10 bases between. This CDR3 comprises 12 residues. CDR1 and CDR2 from the germline V gene are MNHEY and SVGEGT. This CDR3 reads CASSSDFGEQFF. The CDR3 nucleotides read TGTGCCAGCAGTTCGGACTTTGGTGAGCAGTTCTTC.

Regarding this clonotype: The junction departs from germline at one end; a sequencing error may be responsible. The chain is built from TRBV6-2 or TRBV6-3 and TRBJ2-1; D gene uncertain. The CDR3 spans 16 residues. Germline CDR1 reads MNHEY; CDR2 reads SVGEGT. The chain's CDR3 is CASRTDWSRNYSEQFF. In nucleotides, the CDR3 is TGTGCCAGCAGGACCGACTGGTCCCGGAACTACAGTGAGCAGTTCTTC.

CDR3 amino acids: CASSLDPNQPQHF. CDR3 in DNA: TGTGCCAGCAGTCTGGACCCCAATCAGCCCCAGCATTTT. The chain links TRBV27 to TRBJ1-5; no definite D call. V was cut by 5 bases and J by 3 bases, with 8 bases left in between. From germline, CDR1 is MNHEY and CDR2 SMNVEV (reference sequence). The CDR3 length is 13 residues.

The chain is built from TRBV6-4 and TRBJ2-1, with 8 bases fitting TRBD1. Germline V lookup: CDR1 MRHNA, CDR2 SNTAGT. This CDR3 has 15 residues. V gave up 5 bases and J gave up 7 bases; unmatched junction bases: 10. CDR3 in DNA: TGTGCCAGCAGTCCCCAGGGGGCGGCCTCAAATGAGCAGTTCTTC. Protein sequence: CASSPQGAASNEQFF.

In its sample, this clonotype was seen many times. This chain connects TRBV7-2 to TRBJ1-3; D is perhaps TRBD1 (6 bases). CDR3 size: 16 residues. V lost 1 base, J lost 0 bases, and 10 bases lay in between. Germline lookup yields CDR1 SGHTA and CDR2 FQGNSA. The CDR3 sequence is CASSLVAGASGNTIYF. CDR3 coding DNA: TGTGCCAGCAGCTTAGTGGCAGGGGCCTCTGGAAACACCATATATTTT. The whole variable domain, filled in from reference TRBV7-2 and TRBJ1-3, reads GAGVSQSPSNKVTEKGKDVELRCDPISGHTALYWYRQSLGQGLEFLIYFQGNSAPDKSGLPSDRFSAERTGGSVSTLTIQRTQQEDSAVYLCASSLVAGASGNTIYFGEGSWLTVV.

The chain recombines TRBV28 with TRBJ2-5; a weak D match, TRBD2 (5 bases). The V and J ends lost 3 bases and 5 bases respectively, with 22 bases between them. This CDR3 is built from 17 residues. CDR1 and CDR2 from the germline V gene are MDHEN and SYDVKM. The CDR3 loop reads CASSFPEGKKMSETQYF. CDR3 in DNA: TGTGCCAGCAGTTTTCCTGAGGGAAAAAAAATGTCTGAGACCCAGTACTTC.

The genes are TRBV19 and TRBJ2-1; possibly TRBD2 for D (7 bases). V was pared by 7 bases and J by 11 bases, with 21 bases between. The V gene's germline CDR1 is LNHDA and CDR2 SQIVND (reference sequence). This CDR3 comprises 14 residues. In nucleotides, the CDR3 is TGTGCCAGTACCCTGGGGGCTTGGGAGGGTCAGCAGTTCTTC. Amino acids: CASTLGAWEGQQFF.

The chain has TRBV2 and TRBJ1-1; a possible D gene is TRBD1 (6 bases). Germline loops: CDR1 SNHLY, CDR2 FYNNEI. The CDR3 spans 15 residues. V was pared by 5 bases and J by 1 base, with 14 bases between. CDR3 DNA: TGTGCCAGCAGTCCGGGGACACAGGCGAACACTGAAGCTTTCTTT. Its translation is CASSPGTQANTEAFF.

The chain has TRBV6-1 and TRBJ1-1, with D possibly matching TRBD1 (5 bases). The CDR3 has 16 amino acids. Looked up from germline, CDR1 is MNHNS and CDR2 is SASEGT. The V gene lost 5 bases and the J gene lost 1 base, with 17 bases spanning the gap. CDR3 nucleotide sequence: TGTGCCAGCAGTTTACAAGAGGTAGGGGCGAACACTGAAGCTTTCTTT. Translation gives CASSLQEVGANTEAFF.

The chain links TRBV13 to TRBJ2-7, with 10 bases lining up with TRBD2. The CDR3 spans 15 residues. Unmatched junction bases numbered 8, after V lost 6 bases and J lost 3 bases. Germline V gene lookup returns CDR1 PRHDT and CDR2 FYEKMQ (reference sequence). Written as DNA, the CDR3 is TGTGCCAGCAGTCGACCGAGCGGGGGGGACTACGAGCAGTACTTC. Amino acid sequence: CASSRPSGGDYEQYF.

The chain carries TRBV3-1 and TRBJ2-3, with 13 bases matching TRBD2. Per the germline V gene, CDR1 is LGHDT and CDR2 is YNNKEL (reference sequence). The CDR3 is 19 residues long. The J segment lost 0 bases and the V segment lost 4 bases, leaving 10 bases of the junction unmatched. The CDR3 here is CASSLGTSGASASTDTQYF. In nucleotides, the CDR3 is TGTGCCAGCAGCCTAGGGACTAGCGGGGCCTCCGCTAGCACAGATACGCAGTATTTT.

The chain joins TRBV20-1 to TRBJ1-1, with a possible D match to TRBD1 (6 bases). The CDR3 contains 11 residues. The germline gives CDR1 DFQATT, CDR2 SNEGSKA (reference sequence). The CDR3 protein is CRGWGATEAFF. For the CDR3, the DNA is TGCAGGGGTTGGGGGGCGACTGAAGCTTTCTTT.

Worth noting for this clonotype: With a much larger clone just one base away, this may be a read error. The gene calls are TRBV5-1 and TRBJ2-5; D gene uncertain. Germline assignment: CDR1 SGHRS and CDR2 YFSETQ. There are 15 residues in the CDR3. The V and J ends lost 0 bases and 3 bases respectively, with 12 bases between them. This chain's CDR3 is CASSLVLSAEETQYF. As DNA, the CDR3 is TGCGCCAGCAGCTTGGTACTATCGGCAGAAGAGACCCAGTACTTC.

This clonotype has a handful of counts. The rearrangement links TRBV10-3 to TRBJ2-3; the D is unclear. Germline V CDR1 and CDR2: ENHRY, SYGVKD. V shed 0 bases and J shed 3 bases, with 7 bases lying between them. This CDR3 comprises 14 residues. The CDR3 DNA is TGTGCCATCAGTGAGTCCCACACTACAGATACGCAGTATTTT. This codes for CAISESHTTDTQYF.

The chain recombines TRBV12-3 or TRBV12-4 with TRBJ2-7, with 10 bases identical to TRBD2. The ends lost 6 bases at V and 6 bases at J; junction bases unmatched: 5. The CDR3 length is 13 residues. This chain's CDR3 is CASRLAGRGEQYF. The CDR3 DNA sequence: TGTGCCAGCAGACTAGCGGGGCGGGGCGAGCAGTACTTC.

This chain links TRBV6-2 or TRBV6-3 with TRBJ1-1, with a possible D match to TRBD1 (6 bases). The CDR3 loop spans 16 amino acids. V was clipped by 2 bases and J by 1 base, with 14 bases between them. Germline V gives CDR1 MNHEY, CDR2 SVGEGT. CDR3 coding DNA: TGTGCCAGCAGTTACCACAGGACAGCAAAGAACACTGAAGCTTTCTTT. Protein: CASSYHRTAKNTEAFF.

The chain combines TRBV5-1 with TRBJ2-7, with 7 nucleotides matching TRBD2. This CDR3 comprises 13 residues. With 4 bases clipped from V and 2 bases from J, the junction kept 3 bases outside the gene matches. Germline V lookup: CDR1 SGHRS, CDR2 YFSETQ. CDR3 amino acids: CASSRREAYEQYF. Here the CDR3 DNA reads TGCGCCAGCAGCCGCCGGGAGGCCTACGAGCAGTACTTC.

The chain is built from TRBV20-1 and TRBJ1-1; D is uncertain. Per germline, CDR1 DFQATT and CDR2 SNEGSKA (reference sequence). This CDR3 has 14 amino acids. V was pared by 5 bases and J by 1 base, with 14 bases between. In DNA, the CDR3 is TGCAGTGCTGACGAAGTATACAAGAACACTGAAGCTTTCTTT. It encodes CSADEVYKNTEAFF.

At least ten counts were recorded for this clonotype. V is TRBV7-2 and J is TRBJ1-5; maybe TRBD1 (6 bases). Trimming stripped 5 bases from V and 1 base from J, with 15 bases between. The CDR3 covers 16 residues. Germline V CDR1 and CDR2: SGHTA, FQGNSA. In DNA form, the CDR3 reads TGTGCCAGCAGCCCCCGAGGTGGGGGCAGCAATCAGCCCCAGCATTTT. Translation: CASSPRGGGSNQPQHF.

Many counts were recorded for this clonotype. The CDR3 loop reads CASSYSTPGGYSPLHF. The CDR3 bases are TGTGCCAGCAGTTACTCGACCCCCGGTGGTTATTCACCCCTCCACTTT. The chain joins TRBV6-6 to TRBJ1-6; D gene unclear. V lost 0 bases and J 8 bases, leaving 14 bases between the germline ends. The CDR3 spans 16 residues. CDR1 and CDR2 from the germline V gene are MNHNY and SVGAGI (reference sequence).

This chain links TRBV20-1 with TRBJ1-5; TRBD1 might be the D (5 bases). Trimming stripped 1 base from V and 4 bases from J, with 11 bases between. Germline lookup yields CDR1 DFQATT and CDR2 SNEGSKA (reference sequence). The CDR3 length is 14 residues. This CDR3 reads CSARGGGLNQPQHF. As DNA, the CDR3 is TGCAGTGCTAGAGGGGGGGGATTGAATCAGCCCCAGCATTTT.

This chain connects TRBV10-3 to TRBJ1-1, with D possibly matching TRBD1 (5 bases). The CDR3 has 14 amino acids. V shed 7 bases and J shed 5 bases, with 17 bases lying between them. The germline CDR1 and CDR2 sequences are ENHRY and SYGVKD. CDR3 coding DNA: TGTGCCATCACCCCGGGGGGAGGGCGGACTGAAGCTTTCTTT. This sequence encodes CAITPGGGRTEAFF.

The chain recombines TRBV20-1 with TRBJ2-7; 8 bases are shared with TRBD2. This CDR3 comprises 11 residues. The V gene end was trimmed by 5 bases and the J gene end by 9 bases; junction bases not matched to a gene: 6. Looked up from germline, CDR1 is DFQATT and CDR2 is SNEGSKA (reference sequence). The CDR3, as DNA: TGCAGTGCTGGGACGGGGGGGGGGCAGTACTTC. Residues: CSAGTGGGQYF.

CDR3: CAIRTQGDTGELFF. The CDR3 DNA is TGTGCCATCAGAACTCAGGGCGACACCGGGGAGCTGTTTTTT. This chain joins TRBV10-3 and TRBJ2-2, with D possibly matching TRBD1 (5 bases). This CDR3 has 14 amino acids. Trimming left V 6 bases short and J 3 bases short, with 11 bases between. Looked up from germline, CDR1 is ENHRY and CDR2 is SYGVKD.

This clonotype has more than one count but fewer than ten. V usage is TRBV20-1 and J usage is TRBJ1-2; D unclear. Germline loops: CDR1 DFQATT, CDR2 SNEGSKA (reference sequence). This CDR3 spans 14 amino acids. Trimming removed 1 base at V and 3 bases at J, with 12 bases between. This CDR3 is CSARVRQIHYGYTF. The CDR3 DNA is TGCAGTGCTAGAGTTCGGCAGATCCACTATGGCTACACCTTC.

This clonotype was observed many times. J is TRBJ1-4 and V is TRBV4-3, with D uncertain. Germline values: CDR1 LGHNA, CDR2 YSLEER. This CDR3 contains 15 residues. The V end lost 4 bases, the J end lost 2 bases, and 11 bases lay between the germline ends. CDR3 DNA: TGCGCCAGCAGCCGAACAGCCGTCACTAATGAAAAACTGTTTTTT. As protein: CASSRTAVTNEKLFF.

The chain employs TRBV28 and TRBJ2-7, with D perhaps TRBD1 (6 bases). Trimming stripped 1 base from V and 3 bases from J, with 10 bases between. CDR1 and CDR2 (germline): MDHEN, SYDVKM. There are 14 residues in the CDR3. The CDR3 DNA is TGTGCCAGCAGTTTATCACAGGGCAACTACGAGCAGTACTTC. Its translation: CASSLSQGNYEQYF.